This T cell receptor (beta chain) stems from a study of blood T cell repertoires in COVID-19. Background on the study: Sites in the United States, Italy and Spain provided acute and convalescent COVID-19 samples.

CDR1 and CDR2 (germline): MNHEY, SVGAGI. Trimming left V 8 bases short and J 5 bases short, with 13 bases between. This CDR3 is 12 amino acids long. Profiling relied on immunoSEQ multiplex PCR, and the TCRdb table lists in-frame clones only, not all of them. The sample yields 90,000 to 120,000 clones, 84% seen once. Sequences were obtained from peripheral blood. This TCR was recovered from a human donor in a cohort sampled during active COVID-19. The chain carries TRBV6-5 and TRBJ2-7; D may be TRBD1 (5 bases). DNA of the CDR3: TGTGCCAGCCGGGTAGGGGAACACGAGCAGTACTTC. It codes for CASRVGEHEQYF.